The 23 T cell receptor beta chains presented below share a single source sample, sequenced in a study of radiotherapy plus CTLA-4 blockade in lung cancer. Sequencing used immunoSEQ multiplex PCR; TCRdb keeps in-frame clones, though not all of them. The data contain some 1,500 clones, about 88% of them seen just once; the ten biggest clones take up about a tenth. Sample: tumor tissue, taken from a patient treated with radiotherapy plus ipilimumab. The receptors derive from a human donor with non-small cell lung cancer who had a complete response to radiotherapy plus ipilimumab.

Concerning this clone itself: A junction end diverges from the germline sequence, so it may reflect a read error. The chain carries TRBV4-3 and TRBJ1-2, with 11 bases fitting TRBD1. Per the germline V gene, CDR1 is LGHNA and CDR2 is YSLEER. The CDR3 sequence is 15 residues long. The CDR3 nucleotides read TGCGCTAGCAGCCAAGGGACAGGGGGGGCCCTCGGCTACACCTTC. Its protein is CASSQGTGGALGYTF.

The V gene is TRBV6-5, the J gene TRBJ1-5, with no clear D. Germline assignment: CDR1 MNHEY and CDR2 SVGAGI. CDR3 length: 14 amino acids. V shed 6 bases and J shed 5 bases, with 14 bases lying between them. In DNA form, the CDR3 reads TGTGCCAGCAGGCCTAGGAGTGAGTATCAGCCCCAGCATTTT. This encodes CASRPRSEYQPQHF.

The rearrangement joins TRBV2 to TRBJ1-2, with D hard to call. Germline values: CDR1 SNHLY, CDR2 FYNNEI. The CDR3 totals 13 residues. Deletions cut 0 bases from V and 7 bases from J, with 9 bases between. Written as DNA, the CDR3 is TGTGCCAGCAGTGAAGCCCAGGTTTCTGGCTACACCTTC. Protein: CASSEAQVSGYTF.

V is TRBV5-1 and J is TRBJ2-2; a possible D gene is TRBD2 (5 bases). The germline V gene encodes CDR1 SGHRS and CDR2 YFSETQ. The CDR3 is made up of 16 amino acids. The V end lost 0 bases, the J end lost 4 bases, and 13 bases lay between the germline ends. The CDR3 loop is CASSLAAGRVTGELFF. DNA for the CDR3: TGCGCCAGCAGCTTGGCCGCGGGTAGAGTCACCGGGGAGCTGTTTTTT.

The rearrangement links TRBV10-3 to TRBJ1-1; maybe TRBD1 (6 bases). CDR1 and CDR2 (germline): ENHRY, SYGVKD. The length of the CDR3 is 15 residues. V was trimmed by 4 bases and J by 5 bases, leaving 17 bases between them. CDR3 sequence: CAISVATGRGTEAFF. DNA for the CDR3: TGTGCCATCAGTGTCGCAACAGGGCGAGGAACTGAAGCTTTCTTT.

Written as DNA, the CDR3 is TGTGCCTGGAGTCCGGACAGGGGAGGCTTGGGCAATCAGCCCCAGCATTTT. It yields the protein CAWSPDRGGLGNQPQHF. The chain uses TRBV30 and TRBJ1-5; 9 bases fit TRBD1. The germline gives CDR1 GTSNPN, CDR2 SVGIG (reference sequence). The CDR3 has 17 residues. V shed 2 bases, J shed 2 bases, and the junction held 10 bases outside the gene matches.

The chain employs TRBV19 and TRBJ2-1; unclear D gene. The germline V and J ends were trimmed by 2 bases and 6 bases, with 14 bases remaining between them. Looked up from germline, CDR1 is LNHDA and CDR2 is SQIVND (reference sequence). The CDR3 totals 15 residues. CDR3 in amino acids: CASSISLNSANEQFF. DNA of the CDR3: TGTGCCAGTAGTATATCTTTAAACTCCGCCAATGAGCAGTTCTTC.

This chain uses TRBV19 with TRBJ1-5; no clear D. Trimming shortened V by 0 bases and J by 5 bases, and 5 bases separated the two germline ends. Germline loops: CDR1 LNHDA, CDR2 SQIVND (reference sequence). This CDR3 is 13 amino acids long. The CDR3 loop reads CASSIDGYQPQHF. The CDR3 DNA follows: TGTGCCAGTAGTATAGATGGTTATCAGCCCCAGCATTTT.

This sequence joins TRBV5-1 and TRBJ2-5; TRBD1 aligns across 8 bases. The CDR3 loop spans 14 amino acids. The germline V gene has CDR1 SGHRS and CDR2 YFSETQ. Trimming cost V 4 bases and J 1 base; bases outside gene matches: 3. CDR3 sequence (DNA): TGCGCCAGCAGCAGGGGGACAGGCCAAGAGACCCAGTACTTC. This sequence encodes CASSRGTGQETQYF.

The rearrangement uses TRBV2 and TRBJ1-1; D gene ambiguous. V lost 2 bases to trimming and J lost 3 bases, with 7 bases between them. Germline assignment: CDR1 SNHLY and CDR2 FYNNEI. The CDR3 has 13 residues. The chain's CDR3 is CASSEMLDTEAFF. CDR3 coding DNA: TGTGCCAGCAGTGAAATGCTGGACACTGAAGCTTTCTTT.

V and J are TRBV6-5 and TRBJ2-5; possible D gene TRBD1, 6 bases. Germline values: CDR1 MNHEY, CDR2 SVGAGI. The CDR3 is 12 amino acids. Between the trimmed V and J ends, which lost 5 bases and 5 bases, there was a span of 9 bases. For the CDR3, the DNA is TGTGCCAGCAGTACAGGGCTGGAGACCCAGTACTTC. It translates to CASSTGLETQYF.

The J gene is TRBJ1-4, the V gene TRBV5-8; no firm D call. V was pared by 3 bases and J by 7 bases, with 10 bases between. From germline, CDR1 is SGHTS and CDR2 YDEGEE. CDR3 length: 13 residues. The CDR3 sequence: CASSSANGEKLFF. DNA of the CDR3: TGTGCCAGCAGCTCGGCCAACGGTGAAAAACTGTTTTTT.

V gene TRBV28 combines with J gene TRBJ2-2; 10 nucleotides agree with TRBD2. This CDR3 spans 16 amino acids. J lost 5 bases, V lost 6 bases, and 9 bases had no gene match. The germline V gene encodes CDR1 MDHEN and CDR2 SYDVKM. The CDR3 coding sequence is TGTGCCAGCAGAGCGATAGCGGGAGGAGGGACCGGGGAGCTGTTTTTT. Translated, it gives CASRAIAGGGTGELFF.

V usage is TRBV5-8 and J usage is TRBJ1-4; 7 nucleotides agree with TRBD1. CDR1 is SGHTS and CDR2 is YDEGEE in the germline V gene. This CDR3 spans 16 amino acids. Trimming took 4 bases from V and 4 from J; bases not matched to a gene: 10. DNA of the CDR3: TGTGCCAGCAGCGGCACCGGGACAGCACATAATGAAAAACTGTTTTTT. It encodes CASSGTGTAHNEKLFF.

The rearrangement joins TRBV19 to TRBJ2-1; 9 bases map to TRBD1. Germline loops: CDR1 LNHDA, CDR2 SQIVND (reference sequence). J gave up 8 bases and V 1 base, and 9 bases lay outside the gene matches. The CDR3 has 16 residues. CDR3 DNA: TGTGCCAGTAGTATAGGGGTCGGGACAGGGCGTGATGAGCAGTTCTTC. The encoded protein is CASSIGVGTGRDEQFF.

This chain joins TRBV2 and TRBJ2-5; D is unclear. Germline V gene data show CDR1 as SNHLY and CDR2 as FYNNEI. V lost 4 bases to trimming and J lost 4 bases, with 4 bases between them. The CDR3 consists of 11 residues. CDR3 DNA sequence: TGTGCCAGCAGTGTACGAGAGACCCAGTACTTC. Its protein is CASSVRETQYF.

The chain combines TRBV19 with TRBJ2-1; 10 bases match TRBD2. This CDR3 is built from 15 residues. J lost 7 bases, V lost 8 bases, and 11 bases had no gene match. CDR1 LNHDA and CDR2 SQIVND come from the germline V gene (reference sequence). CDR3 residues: CASGSLAGGLNEQFF. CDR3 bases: TGTGCCAGTGGATCCTTAGCGGGAGGCCTAAATGAGCAGTTCTTC.

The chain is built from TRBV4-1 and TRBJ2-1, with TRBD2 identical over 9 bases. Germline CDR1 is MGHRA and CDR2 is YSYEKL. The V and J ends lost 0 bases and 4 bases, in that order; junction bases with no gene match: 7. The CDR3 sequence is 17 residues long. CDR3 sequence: CASSQEILSGGYNEQFF. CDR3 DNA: TGCGCCAGCAGCCAAGAGATTTTGAGCGGGGGGTACAATGAGCAGTTCTTC.

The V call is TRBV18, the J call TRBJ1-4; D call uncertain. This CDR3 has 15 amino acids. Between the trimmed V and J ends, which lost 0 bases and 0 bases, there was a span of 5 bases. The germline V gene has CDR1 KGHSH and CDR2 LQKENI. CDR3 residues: CASSPPGATNEKLFF. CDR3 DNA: TGTGCCAGCTCACCACCGGGTGCAACTAATGAAAAACTGTTTTTT.

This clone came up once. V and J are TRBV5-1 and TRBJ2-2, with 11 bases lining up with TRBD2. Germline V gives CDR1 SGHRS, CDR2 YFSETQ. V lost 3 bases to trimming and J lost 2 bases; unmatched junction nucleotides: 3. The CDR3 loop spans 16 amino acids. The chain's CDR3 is CASSSLAGGNTGELFF. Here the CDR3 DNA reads TGCGCCAGCAGCTCCCTAGCGGGGGGTAACACCGGGGAGCTGTTTTTT.

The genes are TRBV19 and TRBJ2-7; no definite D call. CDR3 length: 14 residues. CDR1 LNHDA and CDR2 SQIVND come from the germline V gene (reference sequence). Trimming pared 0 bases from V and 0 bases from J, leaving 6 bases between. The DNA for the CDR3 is TGTGCCAGTAGTATAGATCTGGCCTCCTACGAGCAGTACGTC. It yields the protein CASSIDLASYEQYV.

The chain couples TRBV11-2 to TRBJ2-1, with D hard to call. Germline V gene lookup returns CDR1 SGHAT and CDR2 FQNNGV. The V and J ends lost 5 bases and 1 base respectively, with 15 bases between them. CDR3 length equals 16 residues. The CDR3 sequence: CASSQRGYRSYNEQFF. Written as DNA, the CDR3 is TGTGCCAGCAGCCAGAGAGGATACCGTTCCTACAATGAGCAGTTCTTC.

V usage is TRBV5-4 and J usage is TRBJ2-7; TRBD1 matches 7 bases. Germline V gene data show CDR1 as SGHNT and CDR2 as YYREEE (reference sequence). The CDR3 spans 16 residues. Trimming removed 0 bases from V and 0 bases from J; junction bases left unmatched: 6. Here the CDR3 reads CASSLVPRGYSYEQYF. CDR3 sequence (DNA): TGTGCCAGCAGCTTGGTCCCCAGGGGGTACTCCTACGAGCAGTACTTC.